These 25 T cell receptor beta chains were sequenced from one sample in a study of type 1 and type 2 diabetes patients. Genomic DNA was the PCR template. A primer set of 30 forward and 13 reverse primers amplified the CDR3. Via MiXCR, TCRdb re-called the multiplex PCR reads, giving one row per CDR3 protein. The table records around 300,000 distinct CDR3 sequences, 45% to 60% of them present only once. Sequencing input: peripheral blood mononuclear cells (PBMCs). These TCRs come from a man aged 18 to 35 with type 2 diabetes.

The chain has TRBV29-1 and TRBJ2-2, with D possibly matching TRBD1 (5 bases). Trimming took off 3 bases at V and 6 bases at J, with 8 bases between the two ends. CDR3 length: 12 amino acids. Per germline, CDR1 SQVTM and CDR2 ANQGSEA. This CDR3 reads CSVDRGPGELFF. The CDR3 region has the DNA TGCAGCGTTGATAGGGGTCCCGGGGAGCTGTTTTTT.

The chain employs TRBV10-3 and TRBJ2-5; 12 positions match TRBD2. J was trimmed by 4 bases and V by 2 bases; bases with no gene match: 11. CDR1 is ENHRY and CDR2 is SYGVKD in the germline V gene. This CDR3 has 18 residues. The CDR3 coding sequence is TGTGCCATCAGTGAGAAAGGACTAGCGGGATTTCGGGGAGAGACCCAGTACTTC. It is translated as CAISEKGLAGFRGETQYF.

J is TRBJ1-2 and V is TRBV29-1; D is perhaps TRBD1 (6 bases). CDR3 length: 12 residues. Per the germline V gene, CDR1 is SQVTM and CDR2 is ANQGSEA. The ends were cut back, 2 bases at V and 7 bases at J, with 11 bases in the middle. This CDR3 is CSVETGQVGYTF. The CDR3 DNA reads TGCAGCGTTGAAACAGGGCAGGTTGGCTACACCTTC. Complete variable domain (other parts from reference TRBV29-1 and TRBJ1-2): SAVISQKPSRDICQRGTSLTIQCQVDSQVTMMFWYRQQPGQSLTLIATANQGSEATYESGFVIDKFPISRPNLTFSTLTVSNMSPEDSSIYLCSVETGQVGYTFGSGTRLTVV.

The chain carries TRBV5-1 and TRBJ2-7, with 8 bases lining up with TRBD1. The V gene end was trimmed by 0 bases and the J gene end by 3 bases; junction bases not matched to a gene: 5. Germline-derived CDR1 and CDR2 are SGHRS and YFSETQ. The CDR3 has 15 residues. The DNA for the CDR3 is TGCGCCAGCAGCTTGGTTGCAGGGGGCCACTACGAGCAGTACTTC. Its protein is CASSLVAGGHYEQYF.

This clonotype was counted a single time. This rearrangement joins TRBV27 to TRBJ2-3; 12 bases line up with TRBD2. This CDR3 is 17 amino acids long. Germline CDR1 MNHEY, CDR2 SMNVEV (reference sequence). V was pared by 5 bases and J by 4 bases, with 10 bases of the junction left unmatched. DNA of the CDR3: TGTGCCAGCAGTACCTCTCCTAGCGGGGGGGCGGCAGATACGCAGTATTTT. This encodes CASSTSPSGGAADTQYF.

Only one count was recorded for this clonotype. The rearrangement links TRBV19 to TRBJ2-3; D is unclear. Germline CDR1 is LNHDA and CDR2 is SQIVND (reference sequence). The V end lost 4 bases, the J end lost 4 bases, and 6 bases lay between the germline ends. The CDR3 totals 12 residues. The CDR3 bases are TGTGCCAGTAGTACTCCCCCAGATACGCAGTATTTT. Encoded protein: CASSTPPDTQYF. The whole variable domain, filled in from reference TRBV19 and TRBJ2-3, reads DGGITQSPKYLFRKEGQNVTLSCEQNLNHDAMYWYRQDPGQGLRLIYYSQIVNDFQKGDIAEGYSVSREKKESFPLTVTSAQKNPTAFYLCASSTPPDTQYFGPGTRLTVL.

This clonotype came up once. One base away lies a much larger clone, so this may be a sequencing read error. The rearrangement links TRBV25-1 to TRBJ2-7; D is unresolved. CDR1 and CDR2 (germline): MGHDK, SYGVNS. The CDR3 has 12 amino acids. Written as DNA, the CDR3 is TGTGTCGCGAAAGGAAACAGTTACGAGCAGTACTTC. It yields the protein CVAKGNSYEQYF.

This clonotype was counted between two and nine times. The rearrangement uses TRBV6-5 and TRBJ1-4; D not resolved. V was shortened by 6 bases and J by 0 bases, with 11 bases between the two germline ends. CDR1 is MNHEY and CDR2 is SVGAGI in the germline V gene. The CDR3 length is 15 residues. The CDR3 nucleotides are TGTGCCAGCAGGCTAATAGGAACAACTAATGAAAAACTGTTTTTT. Its protein is CASRLIGTTNEKLFF.

The chain recombines TRBV7-2 with TRBJ2-3; 11 nucleotides match TRBD2. CDR1 is SGHTA and CDR2 is FQGNSA in the germline V gene. The CDR3 extends over 18 amino acids. Trimming took 0 bases from V and 2 from J; bases not matched to a gene: 7. The chain's CDR3 is CASSLASGGASYTDTQYF. For the CDR3, the DNA is TGTGCCAGCAGCTTAGCTAGCGGGGGGGCGAGCTACACAGATACGCAGTATTTT.

This clonotype showed up just a few times. The V call is TRBV7-9, the J call TRBJ1-1; TRBD1 matches at 7 bases. CDR1 is SEHNR, CDR2 FQNEAQ, per germline (reference sequence). The CDR3 has 11 amino acids. V shed 8 bases and J 8 bases; nucleotides not matched to a gene: 5. The CDR3 nucleotides are TGTGCCAGCGGAGGGACAGAGGAAGCTTTCTTT. Protein product: CASGGTEEAFF. The full variable domain, with the rest looked up from reference TRBV7-9 and TRBJ1-1, is DTGVSQNPRHKITKRGQNVTFRCDPISEHNRLYWYRQTLGQGPEFLTYFQNEAQLEKSRLLSDRFSAERPKGSFSTLEIQRTEQGDSAMYLCASGGTEEAFFGQGTRLTVV.

V and J are TRBV27 and TRBJ1-5; 8 bases align to TRBD1. CDR1 MNHEY and CDR2 SMNVEV come from the germline V gene (reference sequence). V shed 6 bases, J shed 5 bases, and the junction held 3 bases outside the gene matches. This CDR3 contains 13 residues. The chain's CDR3 is CASRTTGDQPQHF. In DNA form, the CDR3 reads TGTGCCAGCAGGACGACAGGGGATCAGCCCCAGCATTTT.

This clonotype was detected a few times. A junction boundary mismatches the germline segment, possibly from a read error. The rearrangement links TRBV19 to TRBJ1-2, with D unclear. The CDR3 contains 12 residues. Germline V gives CDR1 LNHDA, CDR2 SQIVND (reference sequence). In DNA, the CDR3 is TGTGCCAGTCAAACCTCTAATTATGGCTACACCTTC. This translates into CASQTSNYGYTF.

This clonotype was observed a handful of times. V is TRBV13 and J is TRBJ1-1; 7 bases line up with TRBD1. The ends lost 2 bases at V and 10 bases at J; junction bases unmatched: 7. The CDR3 length is 13 residues. Germline CDR1 reads PRHDT; CDR2 reads FYEKMQ (reference sequence). CDR3 coding DNA: TGTGCCAGCAGCTTAATAGGGGGCGAGGGAGCTTTCTTT. This sequence encodes CASSLIGGEGAFF.

This clonotype has just a few counts. The V gene is TRBV2, the J gene TRBJ2-5; 9 bases agree with TRBD1. Germline CDR1 and CDR2: SNHLY and FYNNEI. V lost 7 bases and J lost 5; bases outside the gene matches: 8. This CDR3 spans 14 amino acids. The DNA for the CDR3 is TGTGCCAGCACCGCGACAGGGGGAGGGGAGACCCAGTACTTC. Protein: CASTATGGGETQYF.

The chain joins TRBV7-2 to TRBJ1-2; 7 nucleotides line up with TRBD1. V dropped 5 bases and J dropped 8; count of bases not matched to a gene: 11. Germline V gives CDR1 SGHTA, CDR2 FQGNSA. CDR3 length equals 14 residues. CDR3 residues: CASSRDRRSGGYTF. The CDR3 DNA is TGTGCCAGCAGCAGGGACAGAAGGTCGGGCGGCTACACCTTC. The whole variable domain, filled in from reference TRBV7-2 and TRBJ1-2, reads GAGVSQSPSNKVTEKGKDVELRCDPISGHTALYWYRQSLGQGLEFLIYFQGNSAPDKSGLPSDRFSAERTGGSVSTLTIQRTQQEDSAVYLCASSRDRRSGGYTFGSGTRLTVV.

The V gene is TRBV6-5, the J gene TRBJ2-7; 8 bases align to TRBD1. The CDR3 runs 14 residues. Per germline, CDR1 MNHEY and CDR2 SVGAGI. Trimming removed 6 bases from V and 5 bases from J; junction bases left unmatched: 9. CDR3 in DNA: TGTGCCAGCAGGTTAGACAGGGGTATCGACGAGCAGTACTTC. Protein: CASRLDRGIDEQYF.

CDR3 region: CATSRVPGYTEAFF. The CDR3 bases are TGTGCCACCAGCAGAGTACCGGGATACACTGAAGCTTTCTTT. V and J are TRBV15 and TRBJ1-1; D is uncertain. Germline V lookup: CDR1 LNHNV, CDR2 YYDKDF (reference sequence). CDR3 length equals 14 residues. V was pared by 1 base and J by 3 bases, with 9 bases between.

The V and J genes are TRBV30 and TRBJ2-5, with 7 positions matching TRBD2. Germline V CDR1 and CDR2: GTSNPN, SVGIG (reference sequence). Germline trimming cut 2 bases from V and 3 bases from J; bases unmatched to any gene: 6. The CDR3 is made up of 14 amino acids. The CDR3 loop is CAWSLGGGEETQYF. The CDR3 DNA reads TGTGCCTGGAGTTTGGGGGGAGGGGAAGAGACCCAGTACTTC.

Points on this clonotype: A much larger clone is a single base away; this may be a read error. The rearrangement uses TRBV15 and TRBJ2-1, with TRBD1 matching 8 bases. Germline V gene lookup returns CDR1 LNHNV and CDR2 YYDKDF (reference sequence). The ends lost 5 bases at V and 10 bases at J; junction bases unmatched: 13. The CDR3 has 15 amino acids. The CDR3 is CATSFGTGTTYEQFF. The CDR3 DNA reads as TGTGCCACCAGCTTTGGGACAGGCACCACCTACGAGCAGTTCTTC.

This clonotype has a handful of counts. The chain combines TRBV30 with TRBJ1-6; perhaps TRBD1 as D (5 bases). Per the germline V gene, CDR1 is GTSNPN and CDR2 is SVGIG (reference sequence). V shed 0 bases and J shed 3 bases, with 15 bases lying between them. The CDR3 is 17 residues long. The CDR3 is CAWSVGGGEGYNSPLHF. The CDR3 DNA reads as TGTGCCTGGAGTGTCGGGGGAGGGGAAGGCTATAATTCACCCCTCCACTTT.

V gene TRBV9 combines with J gene TRBJ1-2; D uncertain. Trimming stripped 4 bases from V and 1 base from J, with 14 bases between. The CDR3 totals 15 residues. Germline loops: CDR1 SGDLS, CDR2 YYNGEE. The CDR3 protein is CASSTNGPDNYGYTF. The CDR3 DNA reads as TGTGCCAGCAGCACCAACGGACCAGATAACTATGGCTACACCTTC. Full variable domain (missing parts from reference TRBV9 and TRBJ1-2): DSGVTQTPKHLITATGQRVTLRCSPRSGDLSVYWYQQSLDQGLQFLIQYYNGEERAKGNILERFSAQQFPDLHSELNLSSLELGDSALYFCASSTNGPDNYGYTFGSGTRLTVV.

The table lists this clonotype with a count of one. The chain links TRBV9 to TRBJ1-1; D perhaps matches TRBD1 (6 bases). V was pared by 4 bases and J by 4 bases, with 26 bases between. Looked up from germline, CDR1 is SGDLS and CDR2 is YYNGEE. The CDR3 loop spans 18 amino acids. CDR3 residues: CASSSPPPGLGGRTEAFF. CDR3 nucleotide sequence: TGTGCCAGCAGCTCCCCCCCGCCGGGGTTAGGGGGGCGCACTGAAGCTTTCTTT.

This clonotype showed up just a few times. The chain combines TRBV28 with TRBJ1-1; D is undetermined. Germline CDR1 reads MDHEN; CDR2 reads SYDVKM. V lost 3 bases, J lost 3 bases, and 5 bases lay in between. The CDR3 is 12 residues long. The CDR3 DNA follows: TGTGCCAGCAGTTTTGGGCACACTGAAGCTTTCTTT. It specifies CASSFGHTEAFF. Combining the CDR3 with reference TRBV28 and TRBJ1-1 gives the whole variable domain DVKVTQSSRYLVKRTGEKVFLECVQDMDHENMFWYRQDPGLGLRLIYFSYDVKMKEKGDIPEGYSVSREKKERFSLILESASTNQTSMYLCASSFGHTEAFFGQGTRLTVV.

This clonotype has just a few counts. Written as DNA, the CDR3 is TGTGCCATCAGTGGGGCCCAGCGGGGGAACACTGAAGCTTTCTTT. Protein sequence: CAISGAQRGNTEAFF. The chain carries TRBV10-3 and TRBJ1-1; D unclear. CDR3 length: 15 amino acids. The germline V gene encodes CDR1 ENHRY and CDR2 SYGVKD. V lost 4 bases, J lost 1 base, and 13 bases lay in between.

The chain links TRBV12-5 to TRBJ2-7, with D possibly called TRBD1 or TRBD2 (5 bases each). The V gene's germline CDR1 is LGHNT and CDR2 FRNRAP. V was pared by 1 base and J by 3 bases, with 13 bases between. The CDR3 length is 15 residues. The CDR3 bases are TGTGCTAGTGGTTTGGGGGGACGGCCCATCTACGAGCAGTACTTC. Protein sequence: CASGLGGRPIYEQYF. Full variable domain (rest looked up from reference TRBV12-5 and TRBJ2-7): DARVTQTPRHKVTEMGQEVTMRCQPILGHNTVFWYRQTMMQGLELLAYFRNRAPLDDSGMPKDRFSAEMPDATLATLKIQPSEPRDSAVYFCASGLGGRPIYEQYFGPGTRLTVT.